This T cell receptor (beta chain) was recovered during a study of regulatory T cells in long-lasting Graves disease. Study background: Persistence in Graves' disease required over 5 years of antithyroid drugs plus positive TSH receptor antibodies. Broader study findings: Repertoires from persistent disease leaned toward TRBV28, TRBJ1-2 and TRBJ2-5. Authors noted too few samples as a limitation.

Stated time point: persistent/refractory GD, antithyroid drugs over 5 years with positive TRAb. TCR sequences were obtained from RNA taken from PBMCs. Germline loops: CDR1 SGDLS, CDR2 YYNGEE. V shed 1 base and J shed 0 bases, with 7 bases lying between them. The CDR3 has 15 amino acids. Assembly of TCR beta libraries relied on iRepertoire HTBI primers together with Arm-PCR of CDR3 regions. How the authors handled the data: The study identified about 60 TRBV and 13 to 15 TRBJ segments across samples. A single record per CDR3 protein comes from TCRdb applying MiXCR to the multiplex PCR reads. What appears here as the V and J calls and clone size reflects TCRdb's work, not the paper's. The sample holds almost 350,000 distinct CDR3 sequences, 15% to 20% seen once. This clonotype was found a few times. What it recognizes is unknown.

The chain combines TRBV9 with TRBJ2-2; no clear D gene. The sequenced sample was peripheral blood mononuclear cells (PBMCs), obtained when the disease was refractory, from a patient treated with antithyroid drugs. The sequence was obtained from a female donor with Graves disease. The DNA for the CDR3 is TGTGCCAGCAGCGTATCAGATGCGAACACCGGGGAGCTGTTTTTT. Translation gives CASSVSDANTGELFF.